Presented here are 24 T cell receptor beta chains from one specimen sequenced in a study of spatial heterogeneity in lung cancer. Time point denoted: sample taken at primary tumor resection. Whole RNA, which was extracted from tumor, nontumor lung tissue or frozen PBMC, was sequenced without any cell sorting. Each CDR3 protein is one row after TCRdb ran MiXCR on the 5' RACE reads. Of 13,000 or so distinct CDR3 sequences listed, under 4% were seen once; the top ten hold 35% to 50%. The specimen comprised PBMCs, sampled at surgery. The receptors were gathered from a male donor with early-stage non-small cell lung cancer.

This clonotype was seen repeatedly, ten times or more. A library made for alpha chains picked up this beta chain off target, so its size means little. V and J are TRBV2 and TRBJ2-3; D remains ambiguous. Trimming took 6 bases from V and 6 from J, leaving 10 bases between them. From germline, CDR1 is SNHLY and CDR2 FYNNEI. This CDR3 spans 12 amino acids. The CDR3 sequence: CASSLGVDTQYF. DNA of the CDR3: TGTGCCAGCAGCCTTGGAGTGGATACGCAGTATTTT.

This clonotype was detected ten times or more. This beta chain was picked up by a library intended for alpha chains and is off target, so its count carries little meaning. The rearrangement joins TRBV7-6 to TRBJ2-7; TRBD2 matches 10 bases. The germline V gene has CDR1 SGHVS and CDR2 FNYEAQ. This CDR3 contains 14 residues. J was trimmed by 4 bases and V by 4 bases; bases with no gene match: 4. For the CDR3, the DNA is TGTGCCAGCAGCTCTTCTAGCGGGAGTTACGAGCAGTACTTC. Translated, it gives CASSSSSGSYEQYF.

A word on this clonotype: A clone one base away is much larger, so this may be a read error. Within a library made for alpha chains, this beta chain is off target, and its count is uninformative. The CDR3 loop is CASSPTPTGTDTQYF. CDR3 DNA sequence: TGTGCCAGCTCACCGACCCCTACTGGCACAGATACGCAGTATTTT. This sequence joins TRBV18 and TRBJ2-3; no clear D gene. Trimming shortened V by 3 bases and J by 1 base, and 11 bases separated the two germline ends. The CDR3 sequence is 15 residues long. Germline V gives CDR1 KGHSH, CDR2 LQKENI.

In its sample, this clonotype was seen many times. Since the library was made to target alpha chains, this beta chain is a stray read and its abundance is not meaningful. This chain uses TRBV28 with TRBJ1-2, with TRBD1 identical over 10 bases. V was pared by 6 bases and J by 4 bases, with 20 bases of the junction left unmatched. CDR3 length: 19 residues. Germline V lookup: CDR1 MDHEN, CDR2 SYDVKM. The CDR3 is CASSPLAGQGIPHRYGYTF. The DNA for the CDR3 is TGTGCCAGCAGCCCCCTCGCGGGACAGGGGATCCCCCACCGCTATGGCTACACCTTC.

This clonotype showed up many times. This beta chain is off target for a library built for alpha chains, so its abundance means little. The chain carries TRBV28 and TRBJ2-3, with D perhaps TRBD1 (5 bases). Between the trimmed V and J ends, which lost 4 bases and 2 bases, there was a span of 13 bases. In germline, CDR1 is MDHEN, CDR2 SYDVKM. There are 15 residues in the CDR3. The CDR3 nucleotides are TGTGCCAGCAGTTCCACCGGACACTTCACAGATACGCAGTATTTT. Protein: CASSSTGHFTDTQYF. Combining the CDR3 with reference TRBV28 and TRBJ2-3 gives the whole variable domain DVKVTQSSRYLVKRTGEKVFLECVQDMDHENMFWYRQDPGLGLRLIYFSYDVKMKEKGDIPEGYSVSREKKERFSLILESASTNQTSMYLCASSSTGHFTDTQYFGPGTRLTVL.

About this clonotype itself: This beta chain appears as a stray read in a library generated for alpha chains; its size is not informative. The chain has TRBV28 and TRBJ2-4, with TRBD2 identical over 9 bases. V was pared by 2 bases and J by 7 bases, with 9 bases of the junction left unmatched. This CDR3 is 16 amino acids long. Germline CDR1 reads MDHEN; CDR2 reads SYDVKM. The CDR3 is CASSLRLAVLGNIQYF. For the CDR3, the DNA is TGTGCCAGCAGTTTACGACTAGCGGTCCTTGGTAACATTCAGTACTTC.

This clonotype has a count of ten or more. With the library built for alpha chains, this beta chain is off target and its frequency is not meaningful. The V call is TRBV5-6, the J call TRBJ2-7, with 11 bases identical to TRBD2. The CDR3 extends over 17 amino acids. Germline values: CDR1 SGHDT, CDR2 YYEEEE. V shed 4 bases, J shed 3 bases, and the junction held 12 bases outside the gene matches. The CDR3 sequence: CASSAWGAGTSGYEQYF. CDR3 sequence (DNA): TGTGCCAGCAGCGCTTGGGGGGCTGGGACTAGCGGCTACGAGCAGTACTTC.

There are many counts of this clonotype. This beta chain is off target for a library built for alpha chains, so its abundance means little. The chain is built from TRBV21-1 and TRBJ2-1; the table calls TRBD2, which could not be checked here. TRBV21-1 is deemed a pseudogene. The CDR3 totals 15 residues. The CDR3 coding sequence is TGTGCCAGCAGCATTAGCGGTACGCCCTACAATGAGCAGTTCTTC. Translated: CASSISGTPYNEQFF.

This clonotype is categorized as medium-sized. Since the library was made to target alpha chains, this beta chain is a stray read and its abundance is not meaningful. The CDR3 DNA is TGTGCCAGCAGCTCGGGAATAGCGGGAGGGACGGATACGCAGTATTTT. As protein: CASSSGIAGGTDTQYF. The V call is TRBV28, the J call TRBJ2-3, with 11 positions matching TRBD2. Germline-derived CDR1 and CDR2 are MDHEN and SYDVKM. Trimming at V came to 6 bases and at J to 6 bases, leaving 11 bases not matched to a gene. The CDR3 runs 16 residues.

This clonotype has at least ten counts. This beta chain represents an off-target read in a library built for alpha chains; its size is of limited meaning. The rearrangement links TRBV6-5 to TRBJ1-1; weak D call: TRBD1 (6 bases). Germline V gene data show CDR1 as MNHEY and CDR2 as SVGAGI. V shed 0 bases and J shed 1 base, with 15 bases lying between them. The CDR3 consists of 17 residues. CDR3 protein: CASSYSSGRGQNTEAFF. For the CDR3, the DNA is TGTGCCAGCAGTTACTCTTCCGGGAGGGGACAGAACACTGAAGCTTTCTTT.

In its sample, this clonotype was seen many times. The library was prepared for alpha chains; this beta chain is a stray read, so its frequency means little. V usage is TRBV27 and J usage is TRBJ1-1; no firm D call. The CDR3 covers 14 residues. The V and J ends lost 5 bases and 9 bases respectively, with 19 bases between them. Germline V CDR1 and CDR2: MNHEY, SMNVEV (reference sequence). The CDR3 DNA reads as TGTGCCAGCAGTGTAGATGAACGAACCCCACAAGCTTTCTTT. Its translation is CASSVDERTPQAFF.

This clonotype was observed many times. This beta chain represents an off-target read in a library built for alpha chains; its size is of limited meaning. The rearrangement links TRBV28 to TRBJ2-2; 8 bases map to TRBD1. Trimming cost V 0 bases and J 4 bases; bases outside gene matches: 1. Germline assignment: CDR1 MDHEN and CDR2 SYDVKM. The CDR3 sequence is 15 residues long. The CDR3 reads CASSLWDRATGELFF. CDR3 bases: TGTGCCAGCAGTTTATGGGACAGGGCCACCGGGGAGCTGTTTTTT.

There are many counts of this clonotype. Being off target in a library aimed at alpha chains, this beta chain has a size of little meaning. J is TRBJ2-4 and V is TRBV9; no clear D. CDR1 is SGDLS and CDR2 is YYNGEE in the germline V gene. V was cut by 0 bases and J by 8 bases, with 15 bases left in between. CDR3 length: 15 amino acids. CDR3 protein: CASSVGRAGVDIQYF. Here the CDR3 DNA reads TGTGCCAGCAGCGTAGGCCGGGCTGGGGTCGACATTCAGTACTTC.

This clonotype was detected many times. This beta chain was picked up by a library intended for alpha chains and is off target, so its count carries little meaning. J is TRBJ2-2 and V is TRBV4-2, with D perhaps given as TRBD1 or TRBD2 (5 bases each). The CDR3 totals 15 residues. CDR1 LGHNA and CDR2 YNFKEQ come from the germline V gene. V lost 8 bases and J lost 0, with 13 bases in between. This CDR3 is CASSLGTANTGELFF. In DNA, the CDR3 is TGTGCCAGCTCACTCGGGACGGCGAACACCGGGGAGCTGTTTTTT.

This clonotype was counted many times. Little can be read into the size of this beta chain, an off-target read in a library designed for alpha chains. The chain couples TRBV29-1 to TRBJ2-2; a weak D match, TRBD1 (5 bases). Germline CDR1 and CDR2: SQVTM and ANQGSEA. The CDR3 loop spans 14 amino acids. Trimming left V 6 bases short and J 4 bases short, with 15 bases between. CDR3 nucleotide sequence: TGCAGCGTCTGGGCAGGGTTGGGCACCGGGGAGCTGTTTTTT. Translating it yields CSVWAGLGTGELFF.

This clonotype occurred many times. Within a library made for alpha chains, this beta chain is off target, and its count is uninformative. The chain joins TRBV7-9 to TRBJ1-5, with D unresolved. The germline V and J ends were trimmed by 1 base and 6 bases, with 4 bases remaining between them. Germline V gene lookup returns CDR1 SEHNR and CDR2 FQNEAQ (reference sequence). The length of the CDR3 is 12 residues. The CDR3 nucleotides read TGTGCCAGCAGCTTAGGAAGTCAGCCCCAGCATTTT. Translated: CASSLGSQPQHF.

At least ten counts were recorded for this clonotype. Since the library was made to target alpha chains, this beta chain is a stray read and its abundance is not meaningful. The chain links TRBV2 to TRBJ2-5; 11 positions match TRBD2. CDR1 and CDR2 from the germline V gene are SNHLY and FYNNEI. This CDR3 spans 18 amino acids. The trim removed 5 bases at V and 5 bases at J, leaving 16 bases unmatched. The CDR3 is CASSPHPWTSGSSETQYF. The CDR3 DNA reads TGTGCCAGCAGTCCCCACCCATGGACTAGCGGGTCTTCGGAGACCCAGTACTTC.

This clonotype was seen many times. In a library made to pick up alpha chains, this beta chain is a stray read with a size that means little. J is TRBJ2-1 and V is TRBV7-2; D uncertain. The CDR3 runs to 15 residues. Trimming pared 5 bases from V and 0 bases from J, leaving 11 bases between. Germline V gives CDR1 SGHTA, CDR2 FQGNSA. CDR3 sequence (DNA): TGTGCCAGCAGCCCCGGACGGAGCTCCTACAATGAGCAGTTCTTC. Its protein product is CASSPGRSSYNEQFF.

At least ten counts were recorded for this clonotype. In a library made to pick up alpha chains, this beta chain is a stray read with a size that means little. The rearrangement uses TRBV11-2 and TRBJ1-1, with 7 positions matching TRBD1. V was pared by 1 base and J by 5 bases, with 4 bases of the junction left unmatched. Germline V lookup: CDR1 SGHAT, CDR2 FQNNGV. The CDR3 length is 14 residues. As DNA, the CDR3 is TGTGCCAGCAGCTTAGCGGCCAGGGGGACTGAAGCTTTCTTT. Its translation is CASSLAARGTEAFF.

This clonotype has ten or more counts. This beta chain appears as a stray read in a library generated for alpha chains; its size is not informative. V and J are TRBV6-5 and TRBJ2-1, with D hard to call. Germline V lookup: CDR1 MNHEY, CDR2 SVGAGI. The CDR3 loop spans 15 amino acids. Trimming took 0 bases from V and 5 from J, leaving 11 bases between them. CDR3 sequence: CASSYSITRHNEQFF. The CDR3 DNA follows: TGTGCCAGCAGTTACTCGATCACCAGACACAATGAGCAGTTCTTC.

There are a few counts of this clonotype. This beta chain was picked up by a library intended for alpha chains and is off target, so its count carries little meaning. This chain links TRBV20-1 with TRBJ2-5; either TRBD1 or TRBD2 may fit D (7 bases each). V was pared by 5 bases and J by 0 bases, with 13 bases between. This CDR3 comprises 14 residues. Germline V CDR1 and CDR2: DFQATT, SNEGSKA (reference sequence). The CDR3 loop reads CSAPGRGHQETQYF. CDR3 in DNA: TGCAGTGCTCCGGGGAGGGGGCACCAAGAGACCCAGTACTTC.

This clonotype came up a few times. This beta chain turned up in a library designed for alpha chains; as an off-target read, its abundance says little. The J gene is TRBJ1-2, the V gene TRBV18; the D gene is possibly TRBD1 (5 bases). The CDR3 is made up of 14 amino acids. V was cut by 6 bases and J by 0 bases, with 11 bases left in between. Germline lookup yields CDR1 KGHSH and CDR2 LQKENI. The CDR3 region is CASSETETNYGYTF. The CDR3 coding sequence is TGTGCCAGCTCTGAGACAGAGACTAACTATGGCTACACCTTC.

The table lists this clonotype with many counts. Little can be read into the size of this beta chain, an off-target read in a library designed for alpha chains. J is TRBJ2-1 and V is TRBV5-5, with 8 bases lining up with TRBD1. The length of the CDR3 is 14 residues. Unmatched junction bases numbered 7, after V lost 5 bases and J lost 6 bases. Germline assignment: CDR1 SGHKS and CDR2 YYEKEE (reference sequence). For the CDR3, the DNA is TGTGCCAGCAGACAGGGGGAGACCGCCAATGAGCAGTTCTTC. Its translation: CASRQGETANEQFF.

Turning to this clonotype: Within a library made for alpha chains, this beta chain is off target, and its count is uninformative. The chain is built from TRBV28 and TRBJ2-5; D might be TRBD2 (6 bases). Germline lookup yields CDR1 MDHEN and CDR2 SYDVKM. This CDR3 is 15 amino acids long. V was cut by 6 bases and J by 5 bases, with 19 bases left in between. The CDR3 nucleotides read TGTGCCAGCAGGCTTCGGGACTCCCGGCGGGAGACCCAGTACTTC. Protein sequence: CASRLRDSRRETQYF.